This paragraph reports one T cell receptor beta chain. The antigen this receptor binds is unknown. No much larger clone is present one base from it, and per-base qualities are unavailable. The library was obtained by the immunoSEQ multiplex PCR assay. For the multiplex PCR, a mixture combining 60 forward primers for TCR Vbeta segments and 13 reverse primers for TCR Jbeta segments was used. Amplification of the CDR3 region of rearranged TCR beta genes was performed with a multiplex PCR assay on genomic DNA. The amplified TCR beta libraries were sequenced on the Illumina HiSeq System as 87-base-pair reads. The published analysis was carried out like this. Across the 500 to 750 repertoires, a later analysis counted 75 million to 90 million unique TCR beta chains, some 11 million of which were shared by at least two donors. To remove PCR and sequencing errors, raw reads were error-corrected and collapsed into unique sequences using a nearest-neighbor algorithm that merged closely related sequences. CDR3 sequences were aligned to IMGT reference sequences to assign V, D and J gene segments. For a sequence to be retained, a match of at least six nucleotides to both a V gene segment and a J gene segment was required. A rearrangement was called productive if the CDR3 had no stop codons and remained in frame with V and J, and every other rearrangement was called non-productive. CDR3 was defined according to IMGT convention as the region running from the second conserved V-encoded cysteine to the conserved J-encoded phenylalanine. In an earlier analysis of 587 of the donors, sequences lacking an unambiguous match to a single V gene segment were excluded. An earlier analysis of under 750 of the donors called V segments functional above 56.7% productive rearrangements and segregating when the between-donor standard deviation exceeded 5%. A statistical classification framework was built for diagnosing cytomegalovirus status from the catalog of TCR beta chain sequences. V and J gene assignment, in a later analysis, came from comparing TCR nucleotide sequences with IMGT/GENE-DB human TR gene sequences. In a later analysis, CDR3 sequences and most-parsimonious VDJ recombination scenarios were assigned using the TCRdist pipeline. In a later analysis, each TCR beta chain was defined by its CDR3 amino acid sequence together with its V-gene family, and reads lacking a unique V-gene family were excluded. A later analysis removed 450 to 600 highly shared, low-generation-probability nucleotide sequences to deal with suspected cross-contamination and a sequencing artifact. In a later analysis, a clonal expansion index was calculated for each public chain from normalized within-repertoire ranks of inferred template counts. A later analysis computed generation probabilities with a VDJ recombination model fitted to out-of-frame rearrangements, and checked the results against IGoR. In a later analysis, hypergeometric tests were used to score TCR-TCR, TCR-HLA and TCR-CMV co-occurrence, with a repertoire-size bias correction applied to TCR pairs. To estimate false discovery rates, a later analysis permuted the HLA or CMV assignments 20 times. In a later analysis, co-occurring TCRs were grouped using DBSCAN, and TCRdist sequence similarity was added for clustering within HLA-allele-positive subsets. Co-occurrence clustering excluded repertoires with fewer than 30,000 or more than 120,000 public chains, plus five with anomalous nucleotide sharing. TCRdb stores this immuneACCESS table with in-frame sequences only. Part of the clones is absent; in the studies checked, under half of the shortfall reflects unresolved V genes, and no reason is known for the rest. D and trimming were read from the DNA, whereas the V and J calls and clone size are those reported in that table. The sample has about 200,000 clones on record, 75% to 90% of them singletons. Of the sample, approximately 0.31% falls within the top ten clones.

The cohort comprised approximately 700 healthy bone marrow donors. All cohort members were sampled while nominally healthy, although unrecorded immune exposures were likely present. The donor tested CMV seronegative, placing the donor among the 300 to 450 seronegative members of the cohort. A peripheral blood sample was provided by each donor, and peripheral blood mononuclear cells were used for TCR beta sequencing. Genomic DNA was extracted from the blood cell samples with the Qiagen DNeasy Blood Extraction Kit. Taken from the germline V gene, the CDR1 and CDR2 loops are MNHEY and SVGAGI. Measured from the cysteine to the phenylalanine, the CDR3 is 14 residues long. Solely the CDR3 DNA is kept, with 42 bases framed from the first base. Trimming removed 2 bases from V and 6 bases from J, leaving 13 bases between the germline ends. This sample was included in a study of cytomegalovirus exposure and HLA in healthy donors (dated by TCRdb to about 2017). A note on the overall study: An earlier analysis of roughly 500 of the donors reported 276 Gb of sequence data and 95 million to 140 million unique TCR beta sequences obtained from roughly 170 million T cells. Roughly 300 gigabases of sequencing data and roughly 81 million unique TCR sequences made up an early release that covered fewer than 650 HLA-typed donors. Of the 300 to 400 genotyped donors, roughly 85% fell in the genetic ancestry cluster associated with self-reported Caucasian donors. The study aimed to test whether cataloging public T cell receptors could reveal signatures of past pathogen exposure. The T cell repertoires of 550 to 850 subjects were profiled by immunosequencing and related to cytomegalovirus serostatus. Besides the first cohort of approximately 670 subjects, a separate validation cohort made up of 120 different subjects was used. To predict cytomegalovirus infection status, the study combined high-throughput TCR immunosequencing, statistical association of individual TCRs with disease status, and machine learning. A later analysis re-analyzed previously published TCR beta repertoires from 650 to 800 donors and added high-resolution HLA genotyping to study TCR occurrence patterns. In the later analysis, no new phenotypic data were used to find candidate immune exposures; instead, reliance was placed on TCR beta sequences and their occurrence across donors. An earlier analysis of around 540 of the donors applied high-throughput TCR beta sequencing to assess whether each TCR beta V gene segment acted as functional or pseudogenic. Donor age, sex, ethnicity and CMV serostatus were compiled alongside the repertoire data. A later genetic analysis used genome-wide SNP genotypes for about 60% of the roughly 670 donors, treating that subset as a discovery cohort. Every discovery cohort repertoire had been produced on one sequencing platform. Class I and class II HLA loci were covered by the typing at four-digit resolution. Typing coverage differed by locus: A, B, C, DRB1 and DQB1 were typed in roughly 620-640 donors, DQA1 in 522, DPA1 in approximately 600, and DPB1 in just under 490. Five DR-DQ haplotypes were treated as single units for association and clustering because of strong linkage in the cohort. On average, around 240,000 unique TCR beta nucleotide sequences were sequenced per donor among several hundred genotyped donors of the cohort, with 15% to 20% of those sequences being non-productive. What the research found in general, with its limitations: When HLA alleles, especially DR and DQ, strongly co-occurred, attributing TCR associations to individual alleles was difficult. An association between a missense DCLRE1C variant and V-gene and J-gene trimming of TCR beta chains was found in a later genetic analysis and replicated in an independent cohort. The classifier was reported to diagnose cytomegalovirus status with high specificity and sensitivity in both the original cohort and the validation cohort. In the study, about 150 TCR beta chains were listed as associated with cytomegalovirus. In a later analysis, HLA-associated TCR beta chains showed more clonal expansion and lower generation probabilities than non-associated chains that were equally common. Three of the identified cytomegalovirus-associated TCR beta chains were confirmed in vitro to be specific for cytomegalovirus antigens. In an earlier analysis of fewer than 750 of the donors, most TCR beta V segments were observed in productive rearrangements about 87% or about 30% of the time, broadly matching IMGT annotations. Because HLA typing was unavailable for some donors at each locus, only the typed subset was used in association tests. A later genetic analysis reported fewer N-insertions in productive TCRs among donors in an Asian-associated ancestry cluster than the approximately 700-donor mean. Correlated functional status among segregating V segments might reflect linkage disequilibrium, but an unknown experimental factor could not be ruled out. The 87-base-pair reads could not distinguish some IMGT-functional V segments, including TRBV6-2 and TRBV6-3, so those segments were excluded. A group of highly shared sequence variants was considered likely to be a technical artifact of the sequencing pipeline. Across donors, most TCR sequences were observed very rarely, whereas some public TCRs were present in many individuals. This cohort had only TCR beta chains sequenced, and the lack of alpha or paired-chain data limited which features could be detected. A later analysis found that TCR association rates varied across HLA loci, with DRB1 alleles showing the most associated TCRs and HLA-C alleles the fewest. In a later analysis, around 17,000 TCR beta sequences were associated with specific HLA alleles at a false discovery rate of 0.05. According to the authors, the approach could potentially be generalized to other disease states and immunological phenotypes. The presence/absence analyses assumed that sequencing depth was roughly uniform across donors, and that assumption may not be true. In a later analysis, most CMV-associated TCR beta chains were found to appear HLA-restricted, with HLA associations seemingly driven largely by CMV exposure. Because counts were too low, roughly 18 rarely observed V segments, including chromosome 9 orphons, were left out of the earlier analysis of several hundred of the donors. A further reported finding was that TCR beta sequences accurately predicted the HLA-A and HLA-B alleles for most subjects in the first cohort. Immune exposure information for the cohort was limited to CMV serostatus. Several of the top co-occurrence clusters appeared to be linked to parvovirus B19, influenza, CMV and Epstein-Barr virus, according to a later analysis.

The V and J genes are TRBV6-5 and TRBJ1-1; a confident D gene designation cannot be given. The origin of this receptor is a woman aged 25 to 39 in good health and CMV-seronegative. Specimen: PBMCs. The CDR3 corresponds to CASSYTRSGSEAFF. The DNA reads as follows: TGTGCCAGCAGTTACACTAGGTCGGGATCTGAAGCTTTCTTT.